This T cell receptor (beta chain) was retrieved from a study of T cell repertoires in cytomegalovirus infection. Background on the study: CMV epitopes, recently identified HLA-C-restricted and well-studied HLA-B-restricted, were used. An indication of both CMV infection and matching HLA type came from public TCR beta signatures.

Each CDR3 protein is one row after TCRdb ran MiXCR on the reads. The sample lists a few hundred thousand distinct CDR3 sequences; roughly a third were seen once. Overall study results and limits: What dominated the ex vivo response were HLA-C-restricted CMV-specific TCR beta clonotypes. Carriers of CMV and the relevant HLA type were discriminated by public TCR beta frequency.

This clonotype came up a few times. Its antigen is as yet unknown. Source: cultured PBMCs, taken from culture after CMV antigen stimulation. The sequence derives from a human donor in good health (CMV status not recorded). Some clones in this sample may be carry-over from other donors' samples.

The CDR3 coding sequence is TGTGCCAGTAGCCTACAGGGGACCTCCTACGAGCAGTACTTC. This translates into CASSLQGTSYEQYF. V and J are TRBV19 and TRBJ2-7, with 7 nucleotides matching TRBD1. V lost 6 bases to trimming and J lost 0 bases; unmatched junction nucleotides: 5. CDR1 is LNHDA, CDR2 SQIVND, per germline (reference sequence). This CDR3 is built from 14 residues. Using reference TRBV19 and TRBJ2-7 for the parts outside the CDR3, the full variable domain is DGGITQSPKYLFRKEGQNVTLSCEQNLNHDAMYWYRQDPGQGLRLIYYSQIVNDFQKGDIAEGYSVSREKKESFPLTVTSAQKNPTAFYLCASSLQGTSYEQYFGPGTRLTVT.